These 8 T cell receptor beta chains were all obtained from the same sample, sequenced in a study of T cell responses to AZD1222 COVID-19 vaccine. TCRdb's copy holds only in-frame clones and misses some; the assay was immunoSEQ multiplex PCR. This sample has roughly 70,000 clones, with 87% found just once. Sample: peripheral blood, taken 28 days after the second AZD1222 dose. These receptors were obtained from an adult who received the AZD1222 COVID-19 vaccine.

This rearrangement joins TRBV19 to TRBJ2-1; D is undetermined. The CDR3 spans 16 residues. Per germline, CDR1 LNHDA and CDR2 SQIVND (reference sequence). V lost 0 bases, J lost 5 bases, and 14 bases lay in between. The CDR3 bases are TGTGCCAGTAGTATAGATCCCCGACTGCTTCACAATGAGCAGTTCTTC. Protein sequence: CASSIDPRLLHNEQFF.

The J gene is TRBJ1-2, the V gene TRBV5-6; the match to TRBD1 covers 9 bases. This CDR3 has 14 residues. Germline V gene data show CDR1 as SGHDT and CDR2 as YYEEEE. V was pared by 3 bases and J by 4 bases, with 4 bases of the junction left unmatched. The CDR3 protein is CASSSRTGVYGYTF. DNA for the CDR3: TGTGCCAGCAGCTCGCGGACAGGGGTCTATGGCTACACCTTC. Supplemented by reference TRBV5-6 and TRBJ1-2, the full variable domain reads DAGVTQSPTHLIKTRGQQVTLRCSPKSGHDTVSWYQQALGQGPQFIFQYYEEEERQRGNFPDRFSGHQFPNYSSELNVNALLLGDSALYLCASSSRTGVYGYTFGSGTRLTVV.

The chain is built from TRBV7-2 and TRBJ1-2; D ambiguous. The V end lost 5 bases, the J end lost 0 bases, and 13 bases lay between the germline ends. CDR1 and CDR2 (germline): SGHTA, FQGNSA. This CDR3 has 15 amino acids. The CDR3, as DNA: TGTGCCAGCAGCCCCCGGGTCGAAGCTAACTATGGCTACACCTTC. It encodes CASSPRVEANYGYTF.

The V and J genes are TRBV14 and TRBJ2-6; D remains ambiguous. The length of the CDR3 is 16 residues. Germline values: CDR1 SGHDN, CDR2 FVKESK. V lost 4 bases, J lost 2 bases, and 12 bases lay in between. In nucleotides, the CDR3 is TGTGCCAGCAGCCCGAGGTCGAGCACTGGGGCCAACGTCCTGACTTTC. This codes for CASSPRSSTGANVLTF.

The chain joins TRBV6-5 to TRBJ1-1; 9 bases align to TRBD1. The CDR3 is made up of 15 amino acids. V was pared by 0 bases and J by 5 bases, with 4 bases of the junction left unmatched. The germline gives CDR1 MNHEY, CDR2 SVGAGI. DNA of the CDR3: TGTGCCAGCAGTTACTCTTTGGACAGGGGTACTGAAGCTTTCTTT. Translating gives CASSYSLDRGTEAFF.

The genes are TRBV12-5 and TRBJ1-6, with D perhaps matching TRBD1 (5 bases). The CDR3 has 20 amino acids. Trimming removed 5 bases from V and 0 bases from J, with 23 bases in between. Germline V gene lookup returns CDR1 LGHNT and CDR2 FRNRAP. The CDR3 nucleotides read TGTGCTAGTGGTAGCATAGGGGTCGCGCATCTTAACTCCTATAATTCACCCCTCCACTTT. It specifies CASGSIGVAHLNSYNSPLHF.

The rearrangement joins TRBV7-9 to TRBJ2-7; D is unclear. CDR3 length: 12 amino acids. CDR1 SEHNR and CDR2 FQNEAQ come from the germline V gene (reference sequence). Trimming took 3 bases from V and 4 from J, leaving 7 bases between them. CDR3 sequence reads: CASSFLSYEQYF. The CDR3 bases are TGTGCCAGCAGCTTTCTGTCATACGAGCAGTACTTC.

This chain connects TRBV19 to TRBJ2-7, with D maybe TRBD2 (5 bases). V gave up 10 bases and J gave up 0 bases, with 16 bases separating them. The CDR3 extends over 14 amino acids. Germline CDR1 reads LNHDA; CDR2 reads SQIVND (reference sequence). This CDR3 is CATRLRDSSYEQYF. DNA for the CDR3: TGTGCCACTCGACTTCGGGATAGCTCCTACGAGCAGTACTTC.